This TCR beta chain was observed in a study of T cell repertoires in cytomegalovirus infection. Study as a whole: Based on public TCR beta signatures, there were indications of CMV infection and of a matching HLA type. Study-level results: CMV-specific TCR beta clonotypes restricted by HLA-C were the ones dominating the ex vivo response. Summed public TCR beta family frequency identified CMV carriers bearing the relevant HLA.

With regard to this clonotype: Its antigen is not identified.

One entry per CDR3 protein results from TCRdb running MiXCR on the reads. This sample yields some 200,000 distinct CDR3 sequences, of which 8.5% to 10% are seen a single time; about 4.6% belongs to the top ten. Germline V gene sequence: CDR1 DFQATT, CDR2 SNEGSKA (reference sequence). CDR3 length: 15 amino acids. The junction had 9 bases not matched to a gene; V was cut back by 3 bases and J by 9 bases. The rearrangement links TRBV20-1 to TRBJ2-1; 12 bases fit TRBD2. The receptor was derived from a human donor in good health (CMV status not recorded). Some clones in this sample may be carry-over from other donors' samples. What was sequenced was PBMCs. In DNA form, the CDR3 reads TGCAGTGCTAGGAGACTAGCGGGAGCGGGAAGTGAGCAGTTCTTC. As protein: CSARRLAGAGSEQFF.